These 29 T cell receptor beta chains were sequenced from one sample in a study of T cell changes during pregnancy in multiple sclerosis. Generated by immunoSEQ multiplex PCR, the TCRdb table keeps only in-frame clones and is missing some. The data contain 50,000 to 60,000 clones, roughly 90% of them singletons. Sequencing used peripheral blood, obtained after pregnancy. The receptors shown here come from a female donor with multiple sclerosis, enrolled in a pregnancy study.

This rearrangement joins TRBV12-1 to TRBJ1-2; TRBD1, the D gene given by the table, was not confirmed from the DNA. TRBV12-1 is shown as a pseudogene. The CDR3 consists of 15 residues. In nucleotides, the CDR3 is TGTGCCAGCAGCTTGCGCCGGGACATTAACTATGGCTACACCTTC. Its protein product is CASSLRRDINYGYTF.

The chain carries TRBV29-1 and TRBJ1-4; D might be TRBD1 (6 bases). The V end lost 6 bases, the J end lost 1 base, and 9 bases lay between the germline ends. CDR1 is SQVTM, CDR2 ANQGSEA, per germline. The CDR3 extends over 13 amino acids. The CDR3 DNA follows: TGCAGCGTCGCGGACAGAACTAATGAAAAACTGTTTTTT. Translation: CSVADRTNEKLFF.

The chain carries TRBV7-9 and TRBJ1-2, with D possibly being TRBD1 (6 bases). CDR3 length equals 13 residues. Trimming took off 4 bases at V and 8 bases at J, with 14 bases between the two ends. The germline V gene encodes CDR1 SEHNR and CDR2 FQNEAQ (reference sequence). Written as DNA, the CDR3 is TGTGCCAGCAGCTCACGGACAGAGATAGGCTACACCTTC. It translates to CASSSRTEIGYTF. Drawing the rest from reference TRBV7-9 and TRBJ1-2, the complete variable domain is DTGVSQNPRHKITKRGQNVTFRCDPISEHNRLYWYRQTLGQGPEFLTYFQNEAQLEKSRLLSDRFSAERPKGSFSTLEIQRTEQGDSAMYLCASSSRTEIGYTFGSGTRLTVV.

This chain uses TRBV19 with TRBJ2-7; 7 bases match TRBD1. CDR1 and CDR2 (germline): LNHDA, SQIVND (reference sequence). J gave up 4 bases and V 4 bases, and 7 bases lay outside the gene matches. The CDR3 has 14 amino acids. CDR3 protein: CASSSRMGQYEQYF. In DNA form, the CDR3 reads TGTGCCAGTAGTAGCCGGATGGGACAGTACGAGCAGTACTTC.

The chain recombines TRBV6-1 with TRBJ1-2, with 7 nucleotides matching TRBD1. The CDR3 spans 13 residues. J was trimmed by 3 bases and V by 6 bases; bases with no gene match: 4. Germline lookup yields CDR1 MNHNS and CDR2 SASEGT. CDR3 protein: CASRVDRDYGYTF. The CDR3 bases are TGTGCCAGCAGGGTTGACAGGGACTATGGCTACACCTTC.

The rearrangement joins TRBV4-3 to TRBJ1-4, with D possibly matching TRBD1 (5 bases). V lost 4 bases and J lost 8, with 11 bases in between. Germline lookup yields CDR1 LGHNA and CDR2 YSLEER. CDR3 length: 13 residues. The CDR3 DNA is TGCGCCAGCAGCCGGGGGGTCCAGGAAAAACTGTTTTTT. Its protein is CASSRGVQEKLFF.

The V and J genes are TRBV6-4 and TRBJ2-7, with 7 bases aligning to TRBD2. V shed 4 bases and J 6 bases; nucleotides not matched to a gene: 3. CDR3 length equals 12 residues. CDR1 and CDR2 (germline): MRHNA, SNTAGT. The CDR3 DNA reads as TGTGCCAGCAGTGTGGGGGGGTTCGAGCAGTACTTC. It codes for CASSVGGFEQYF.

To note about this clone: Other DNA sequences in the same sample also yield this CDR3. The chain has TRBV27 and TRBJ1-2; the D gene is possibly TRBD1 (6 bases). Germline assignment: CDR1 MNHEY and CDR2 SMNVEV (reference sequence). CDR3 length: 13 residues. The V end was cut by 5 bases, the J end by 4 bases, with 11 bases between. In nucleotides, the CDR3 is TGTGCCAGCAGTCTCCAGGGGCCCTATGGCTACACCTTC. It yields the protein CASSLQGPYGYTF.

V usage is TRBV28 and J usage is TRBJ1-1; tentative D call: TRBD1 (6 bases). Germline assignment: CDR1 MDHEN and CDR2 SYDVKM. CDR3 length: 16 amino acids. Between the trimmed V and J ends, which lost 2 bases and 1 base, there was a span of 14 bases. CDR3 sequence: CASSLVRGSGNTEAFF. CDR3 in DNA: TGTGCCAGCAGTTTAGTCAGGGGCTCTGGGAACACTGAAGCTTTCTTT. The complete variable domain, with remaining parts taken from reference TRBV28 and TRBJ1-1, reads DVKVTQSSRYLVKRTGEKVFLECVQDMDHENMFWYRQDPGLGLRLIYFSYDVKMKEKGDIPEGYSVSREKKERFSLILESASTNQTSMYLCASSLVRGSGNTEAFFGQGTRLTVV.

J is TRBJ2-2 and V is TRBV6-4, with 9 bases matching TRBD2. CDR3 size: 15 residues. CDR1 is MRHNA, CDR2 SNTAGT, per germline. Trimming removed 3 bases from V and 4 bases from J; junction bases left unmatched: 3. CDR3 bases: TGTGCCAGCAGTGAGGCTAGCGGGGTCACCGGGGAGCTGTTTTTT. Its translation is CASSEASGVTGELFF.

V gene TRBV4-1 combines with J gene TRBJ1-5, with D uncertain. The V end was cut by 5 bases, the J end by 4 bases, with 18 bases between. Germline CDR1 reads MGHRA; CDR2 reads YSYEKL. This CDR3 has 16 amino acids. For the CDR3, the DNA is TGCGCCAGCAGCGGAGGTGACGGATTCCTTAATCAGCCCCAGCATTTT. This gives the protein CASSGGDGFLNQPQHF.

The chain recombines TRBV11-2 with TRBJ2-7; D unclear. CDR3 size: 14 residues. Germline lookup yields CDR1 SGHAT and CDR2 FQNNGV. Trimming pared 1 base from V and 3 bases from J, leaving 10 bases between. The CDR3 loop reads CASSLGFVLYEQYF. The CDR3 DNA reads as TGTGCCAGCAGCTTAGGTTTCGTCCTCTACGAGCAGTACTTC.

V usage is TRBV23-1 and J usage is TRBJ1-5; D is possibly TRBD1 (5 bases). TRBV23-1 is placed among ORFs of uncertain function. The CDR3 is 20 amino acids. V lost 6 bases to trimming and J lost 0 bases, with 27 bases between them. The CDR3: CASRTRTYQTITGSNQPQHF. CDR3 DNA sequence: TGCGCCAGCAGGACCCGAACATATCAAACAATTACAGGTAGCAATCAGCCCCAGCATTTT.

V and J are TRBV6-6 and TRBJ1-1, with 8 bases aligning to TRBD1. CDR1 and CDR2 from the germline V gene are MNHNY and SVGAGI (reference sequence). The CDR3 extends over 16 amino acids. The ends lost 3 bases at V and 4 bases at J; junction bases unmatched: 10. The CDR3 bases are TGTGCCAGCAGTTATCCGGGACAGGTTCGGCCCACTGAAGCTTTCTTT. Its protein is CASSYPGQVRPTEAFF.

The rearrangement uses TRBV7-8 and TRBJ1-4; 8 nucleotides line up with TRBD1. V shed 6 bases, J shed 5 bases, and the junction held 5 bases outside the gene matches. This CDR3 spans 14 amino acids. Germline V CDR1 and CDR2: SGHVS, FQNEAQ. CDR3 residues: CASRLTGGNEKLFF. CDR3 nucleotide sequence: TGTGCCAGCAGACTTACAGGGGGAAATGAAAAACTGTTTTTT.

This chain connects TRBV29-1 to TRBJ2-3, with TRBD2 identical over 8 bases. CDR1 and CDR2 from the germline V gene are SQVTM and ANQGSEA. This CDR3 is 13 amino acids long. V was clipped by 3 bases and J by 3 bases; unmatched bases: 2. Here the CDR3 DNA reads TGCAGCGTTGACGCGGGGGGAACAGATACGCAGTATTTT. Amino acids: CSVDAGGTDTQYF.

V is TRBV6-5 and J is TRBJ1-2; 10 bases are a match to TRBD1. V shed 4 bases, J shed 8 bases, and the junction held 7 bases outside the gene matches. The germline V gene encodes CDR1 MNHEY and CDR2 SVGAGI. The length of the CDR3 is 14 residues. DNA for the CDR3: TGTGCCAGCAGTTCCCCCAGGACAGGGGGAGGCTACACCTTC. Amino acid sequence: CASSSPRTGGGYTF.

The chain links TRBV2 to TRBJ1-1; perhaps TRBD1 as D (5 bases). The CDR3 is 16 amino acids. Germline V gives CDR1 SNHLY, CDR2 FYNNEI. Trimming stripped 7 bases from V and 8 bases from J, with 26 bases between. CDR3: CASTGDRGRSLKEAFF. The CDR3 coding sequence is TGTGCCAGCACGGGGGACCGCGGGAGATCATTAAAAGAAGCTTTCTTT. Full variable domain (remainder filled in from reference TRBV2 and TRBJ1-1): EPEVTQTPSHQVTQMGQEVILRCVPISNHLYFYWYRQILGQKVEFLVSFYNNEISEKSEIFDDQFSVERPDGSNFTLKIRSTKLEDSAMYFCASTGDRGRSLKEAFFGQGTRLTVV.

This chain joins TRBV4-3 and TRBJ1-1; D gene ambiguous. Germline assignment: CDR1 LGHNA and CDR2 YSLEER. The germline V and J ends were trimmed by 4 bases and 2 bases, with 14 bases remaining between them. This CDR3 comprises 15 residues. The CDR3 region is CASSPSDEANTEAFF. The CDR3 coding sequence is TGCGCCAGCAGCCCGAGCGACGAGGCAAACACTGAAGCTTTCTTT.

The chain employs TRBV28 and TRBJ2-2, with D perhaps matching TRBD2 (5 bases). The CDR3 has 15 residues. Germline V gene data show CDR1 as MDHEN and CDR2 as SYDVKM. V gave up 3 bases and J gave up 0 bases, with 8 bases separating them. In nucleotides, the CDR3 is TGTGCCAGCAGTTTTTGGAGGACGAACACCGGGGAGCTGTTTTTT. Its translation: CASSFWRTNTGELFF.

The chain has TRBV5-4 and TRBJ2-5, with TRBD2 identical over 10 bases. J lost 2 bases, V lost 2 bases, and 9 bases had no gene match. CDR1 is SGHNT, CDR2 YYREEE, per germline (reference sequence). CDR3 length: 17 amino acids. As DNA, the CDR3 is TGTGCCAGCAGCTTTCCGGCTAGCGGGGGCCATCAAGAGACCCAGTACTTC. This gives the protein CASSFPASGGHQETQYF.

The genes are TRBV19 and TRBJ1-1; the D gene is possibly TRBD1 (6 bases). V was shortened by 7 bases and J by 0 bases, with 15 bases between the two germline ends. Per germline, CDR1 LNHDA and CDR2 SQIVND (reference sequence). CDR3 length: 15 amino acids. The CDR3 region has the DNA TGTGCCAGTATCCCACCGGGACAAATGAACACTGAAGCTTTCTTT. It yields the protein CASIPPGQMNTEAFF.

This clone was seen just once. This chain connects TRBV5-6 to TRBJ2-5, with a weak D call TRBD2 (7 bases). Trimming shortened V by 4 bases and J by 5 bases, and 18 bases separated the two germline ends. In germline, CDR1 is SGHDT, CDR2 YYEEEE. The CDR3 has 15 residues. Written as DNA, the CDR3 is TGTGCCAGCAGCCCGAAAATGGGGGGGCGGGAGACCCAGTACTTC. Amino acid sequence: CASSPKMGGRETQYF. The full variable domain, with the rest looked up from reference TRBV5-6 and TRBJ2-5, is DAGVTQSPTHLIKTRGQQVTLRCSPKSGHDTVSWYQQALGQGPQFIFQYYEEEERQRGNFPDRFSGHQFPNYSSELNVNALLLGDSALYLCASSPKMGGRETQYFGPGTRLLVL.

The CDR3 bases are TGCGCCAGCAGCCAAGATCTAAACCGACTGAGCTCCTATAATTCACCCCTCCACTTT. Protein: CASSQDLNRLSSYNSPLHF. The chain is built from TRBV4-3 and TRBJ1-6; D not certain. CDR1 is LGHNA and CDR2 is YSLEER in the germline V gene. The CDR3 is made up of 19 amino acids. V lost 0 bases and J lost 0, with 15 bases in between.

The chain couples TRBV18 to TRBJ1-4; D gene uncertain. The CDR3 has 13 amino acids. In germline, CDR1 is KGHSH, CDR2 LQKENI. Trimming removed 10 bases from V and 5 bases from J, with 14 bases in between. The CDR3 nucleotides read TGTGCCACCAGGTCCGCCTTAAATGAAAAACTGTTTTTT. Residues: CATRSALNEKLFF.

Notes on this clone: One junction end disagrees with the germline gene, perhaps due to a read error. This rearrangement joins TRBV28 to TRBJ2-1; TRBD1 agrees at 8 bases. This CDR3 has 14 amino acids. The germline V gene has CDR1 MDHEN and CDR2 SYDVKM. CDR3 DNA: TGTGCCAGCAGTCCGGGACAGGCCTACGATGAGCAGTTCTTC. Its translation is CASSPGQAYDEQFF.

The chain joins TRBV29-1 to TRBJ2-5, with 12 nucleotides matching TRBD2. Germline values: CDR1 SQVTM, CDR2 ANQGSEA. The CDR3 spans 13 residues. V lost 5 bases and J lost 4; bases outside the gene matches: 2. The CDR3, as DNA: TGCAGCGTTCTAGCGGGGGGGTCAGAGACCCAGTACTTC. It is translated as CSVLAGGSETQYF. The entire variable domain, with the rest obtained from reference TRBV29-1 and TRBJ2-5, is as follows: SAVISQKPSRDICQRGTSLTIQCQVDSQVTMMFWYRQQPGQSLTLIATANQGSEATYESGFVIDKFPISRPNLTFSTLTVSNMSPEDSSIYLCSVLAGGSETQYFGPGTRLLVL.

In DNA, the CDR3 is TGTGCCAGCAGCTTCGCTTCGGGTAGCGCAGATACGCAGTATTTT. It translates to CASSFASGSADTQYF. This sequence joins TRBV7-2 and TRBJ2-3; TRBD2 is a possible D gene (5 bases). In germline, CDR1 is SGHTA, CDR2 FQGNSA. CDR3 size: 15 residues. Deletions cut 3 bases from V and 4 bases from J, with 14 bases between.

The chain carries TRBV5-6 and TRBJ2-7, with 7 bases matching TRBD1. The CDR3 contains 13 residues. The V segment lost 0 bases and the J segment 4 bases; nucleotides outside the gene matches: 1. In germline, CDR1 is SGHDT, CDR2 YYEEEE. The CDR3 here is CASSLARGYEQYF. The CDR3 bases are TGTGCCAGCAGCTTGGCCAGGGGGTACGAGCAGTACTTC.